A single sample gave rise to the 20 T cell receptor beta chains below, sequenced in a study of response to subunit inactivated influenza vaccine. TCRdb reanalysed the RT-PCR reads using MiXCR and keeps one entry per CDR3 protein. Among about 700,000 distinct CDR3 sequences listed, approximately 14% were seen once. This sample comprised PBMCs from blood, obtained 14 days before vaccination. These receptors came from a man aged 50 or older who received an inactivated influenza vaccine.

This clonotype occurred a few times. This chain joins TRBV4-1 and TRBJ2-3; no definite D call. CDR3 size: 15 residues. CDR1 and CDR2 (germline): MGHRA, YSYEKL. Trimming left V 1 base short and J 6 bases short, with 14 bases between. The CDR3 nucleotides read TGCGCCAGCAGCCAAGGGGAAGACGCCCCCGATACGCAGTATTTT. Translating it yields CASSQGEDAPDTQYF.

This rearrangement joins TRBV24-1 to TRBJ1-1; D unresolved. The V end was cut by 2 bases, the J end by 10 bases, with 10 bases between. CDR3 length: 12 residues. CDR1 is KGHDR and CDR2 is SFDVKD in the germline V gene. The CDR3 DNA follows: TGTGCCACCAGTGATTGGACTGGACGAGCTTTCTTT. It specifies CATSDWTGRAFF.

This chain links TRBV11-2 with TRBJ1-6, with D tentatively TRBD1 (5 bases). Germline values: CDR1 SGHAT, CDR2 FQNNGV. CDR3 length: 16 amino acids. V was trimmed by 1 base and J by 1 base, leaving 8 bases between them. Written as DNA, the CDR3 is TGTGCCAGCAGCTTAGCTTCAGGGTCCTATAATTCACCCCTCCACTTT. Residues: CASSLASGSYNSPLHF. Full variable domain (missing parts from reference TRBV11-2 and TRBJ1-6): EAGVAQSPRYKIIEKRQSVAFWCNPISGHATLYWYQQILGQGPKLLIQFQNNGVVDDSQLPKDRFSAERLKGVDSTLKIQPAKLEDSAVYLCASSLASGSYNSPLHFGNGTRLTVT.

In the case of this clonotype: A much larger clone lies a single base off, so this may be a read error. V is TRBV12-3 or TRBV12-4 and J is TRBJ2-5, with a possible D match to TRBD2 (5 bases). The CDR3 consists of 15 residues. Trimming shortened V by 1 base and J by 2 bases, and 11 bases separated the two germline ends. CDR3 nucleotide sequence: TGTGCCAGCAGTTTAGTTGGGAGTATGCAAGAGACCCAGTACTTC. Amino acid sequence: CASSLVGSMQETQYF.

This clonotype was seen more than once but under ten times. Here the CDR3 reads CASSVGRSGDEKLFF. In DNA, the CDR3 is TGTGCCAGCAGCGTAGGGCGGTCCGGGGACGAAAAACTGTTTTTT. The rearrangement links TRBV9 to TRBJ1-4, with D perhaps TRBD1 (5 bases). Per the germline V gene, CDR1 is SGDLS and CDR2 is YYNGEE. V gave up 0 bases and J gave up 8 bases, with 14 bases separating them. The CDR3 consists of 15 residues. Filled out from reference TRBV9 and TRBJ1-4, the complete variable domain reads DSGVTQTPKHLITATGQRVTLRCSPRSGDLSVYWYQQSLDQGLQFLIQYYNGEERAKGNILERFSAQQFPDLHSELNLSSLELGDSALYFCASSVGRSGDEKLFFGSGTQLSVL.

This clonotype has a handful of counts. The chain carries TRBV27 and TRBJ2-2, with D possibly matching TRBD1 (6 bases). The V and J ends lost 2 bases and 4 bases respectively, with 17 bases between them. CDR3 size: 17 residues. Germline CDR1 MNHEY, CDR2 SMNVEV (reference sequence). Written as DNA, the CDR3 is TGTGCCAGCAGTTTAGGAAACAGGGTACTGGGCACCGGGGAGCTGTTTTTT. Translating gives CASSLGNRVLGTGELFF.

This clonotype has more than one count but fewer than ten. Here the CDR3 reads CASSNLGLAGVETQYF. The CDR3 region has the DNA TGTGCCAGCAGCAACCTGGGACTAGCGGGAGTGGAGACCCAGTACTTC. The chain employs TRBV9 and TRBJ2-5; TRBD2 aligns across 14 bases. The CDR3 covers 16 residues. Germline assignment: CDR1 SGDLS and CDR2 YYNGEE. V shed 4 bases and J 5 bases; nucleotides not matched to a gene: 7.

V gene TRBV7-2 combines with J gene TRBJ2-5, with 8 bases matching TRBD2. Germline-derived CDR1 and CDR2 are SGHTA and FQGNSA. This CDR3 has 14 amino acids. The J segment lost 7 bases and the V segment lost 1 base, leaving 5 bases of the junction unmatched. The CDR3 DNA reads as TGTGCCAGCAGCTTAGGCGGGGGGAGGGGGACCCAGTACTTC. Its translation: CASSLGGGRGTQYF.

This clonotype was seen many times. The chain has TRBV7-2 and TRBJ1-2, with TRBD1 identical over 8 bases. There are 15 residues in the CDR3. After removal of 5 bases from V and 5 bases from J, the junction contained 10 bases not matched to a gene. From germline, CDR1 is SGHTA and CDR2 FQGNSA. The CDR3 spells CASSLTRGQGYGYTF. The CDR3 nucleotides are TGTGCCAGCAGCCTCACCCGCGGACAGGGTTATGGCTACACCTTC. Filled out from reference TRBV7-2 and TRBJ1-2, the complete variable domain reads GAGVSQSPSNKVTEKGKDVELRCDPISGHTALYWYRQSLGQGLEFLIYFQGNSAPDKSGLPSDRFSAERTGGSVSTLTIQRTQQEDSAVYLCASSLTRGQGYGYTFGSGTRLTVV.

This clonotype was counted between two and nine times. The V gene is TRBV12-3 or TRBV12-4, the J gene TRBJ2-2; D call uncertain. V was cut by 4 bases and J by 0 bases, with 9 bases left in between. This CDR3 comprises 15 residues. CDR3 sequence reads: CASSYLDSNTGELFF. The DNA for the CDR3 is TGTGCCAGCAGTTACCTAGATTCGAACACCGGGGAGCTGTTTTTT.

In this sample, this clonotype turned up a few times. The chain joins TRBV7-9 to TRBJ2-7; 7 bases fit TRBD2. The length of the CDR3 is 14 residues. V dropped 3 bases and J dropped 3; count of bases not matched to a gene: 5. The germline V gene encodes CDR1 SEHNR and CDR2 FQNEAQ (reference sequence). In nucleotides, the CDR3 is TGTGCCAGCAGCTTGCAAGGGAGGGGCTACGAGCAGTACTTC. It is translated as CASSLQGRGYEQYF.

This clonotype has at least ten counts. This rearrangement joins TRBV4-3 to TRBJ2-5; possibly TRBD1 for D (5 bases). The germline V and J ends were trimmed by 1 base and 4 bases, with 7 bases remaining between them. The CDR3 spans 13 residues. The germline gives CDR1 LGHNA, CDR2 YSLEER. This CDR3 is CASSQVGVETQYF. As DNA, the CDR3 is TGCGCCAGCAGCCAAGTAGGGGTAGAGACCCAGTACTTC.

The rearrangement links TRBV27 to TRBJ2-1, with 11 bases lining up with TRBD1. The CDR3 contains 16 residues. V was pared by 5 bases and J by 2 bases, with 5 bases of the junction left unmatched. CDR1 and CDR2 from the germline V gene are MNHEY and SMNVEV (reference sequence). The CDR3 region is CASSKWTGGPYNEQFF. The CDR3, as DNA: TGTGCCAGCAGTAAATGGACAGGGGGCCCCTACAATGAGCAGTTCTTC.

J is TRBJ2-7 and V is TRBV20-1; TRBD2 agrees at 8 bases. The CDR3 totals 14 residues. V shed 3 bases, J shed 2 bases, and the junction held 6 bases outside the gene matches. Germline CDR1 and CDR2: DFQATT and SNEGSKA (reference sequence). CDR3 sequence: CSASSSGLAYEQYF. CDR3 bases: TGCAGTGCTAGTAGCTCGGGACTAGCCTACGAGCAGTACTTC.

The CDR3 region has the DNA TGTGCCAGCAGCCGGACGTTTTTAGCCAAAAACATTCAGTACTTC. Protein sequence: CASSRTFLAKNIQYF. V usage is TRBV28 and J usage is TRBJ2-4, with D uncertain. With 6 bases removed from V and 0 bases from J, the gap between germline ends came to 12 bases. CDR1 MDHEN and CDR2 SYDVKM come from the germline V gene. The CDR3 loop spans 15 amino acids.

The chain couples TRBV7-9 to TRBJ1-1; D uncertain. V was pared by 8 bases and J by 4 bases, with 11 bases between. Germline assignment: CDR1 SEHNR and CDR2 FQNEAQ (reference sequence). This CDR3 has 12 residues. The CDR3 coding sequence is TGTGCCAGCGGGGATATCGGCACTGAAGCTTTCTTT. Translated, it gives CASGDIGTEAFF. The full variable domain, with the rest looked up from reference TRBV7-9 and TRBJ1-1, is DTGVSQNPRHKITKRGQNVTFRCDPISEHNRLYWYRQTLGQGPEFLTYFQNEAQLEKSRLLSDRFSAERPKGSFSTLEIQRTEQGDSAMYLCASGDIGTEAFFGQGTRLTVV.

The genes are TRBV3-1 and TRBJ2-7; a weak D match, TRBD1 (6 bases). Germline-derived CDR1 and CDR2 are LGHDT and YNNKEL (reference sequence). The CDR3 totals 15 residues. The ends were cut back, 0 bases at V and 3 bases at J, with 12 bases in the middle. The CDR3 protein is CASSQDLGQSYEQYF. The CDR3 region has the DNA TGTGCCAGCAGCCAAGACCTAGGACAGAGCTACGAGCAGTACTTC.

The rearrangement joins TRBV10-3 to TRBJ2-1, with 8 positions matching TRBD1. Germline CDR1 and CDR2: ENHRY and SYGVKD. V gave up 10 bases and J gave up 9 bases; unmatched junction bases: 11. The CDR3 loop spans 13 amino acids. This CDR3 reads CATGTGGLTEQFF. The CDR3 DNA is TGTGCCACCGGGACAGGAGGCCTTACTGAGCAGTTCTTC.

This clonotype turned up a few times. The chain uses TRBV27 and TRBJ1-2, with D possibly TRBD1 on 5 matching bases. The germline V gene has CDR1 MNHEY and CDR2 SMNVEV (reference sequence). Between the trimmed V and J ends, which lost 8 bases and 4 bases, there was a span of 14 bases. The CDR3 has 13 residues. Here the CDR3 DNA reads TGTGCCAGCGGCTACTCAGGGTCCTATGGCTACACCTTC. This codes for CASGYSGSYGYTF.

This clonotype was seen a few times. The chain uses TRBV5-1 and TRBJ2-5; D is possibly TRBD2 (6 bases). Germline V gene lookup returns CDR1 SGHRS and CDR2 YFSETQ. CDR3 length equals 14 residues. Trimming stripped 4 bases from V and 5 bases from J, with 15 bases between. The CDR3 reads CASSPGTLLETQYF. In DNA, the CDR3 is TGCGCCAGCAGCCCGGGGACTCTTTTGGAGACCCAGTACTTC.